The 17 T cell receptor beta chains reported below all come from one sample, sequenced in a study of Graves' ophthalmopathy and Graves' hyperthyroidism. Researchers took RNA transcripts and amplified TCR beta CDR3 regions from them. Second-round multiplex PCR came after a first-round RT-PCR that employed HTBI primers. Each CDR3 protein is one row after TCRdb ran MiXCR on the multiplex PCR reads. This sample has hundreds of thousands of distinct CDR3 sequences, with less than 55% found just once. Sequencing used peripheral blood. The source is an adult man with Graves' ophthalmopathy.

For this clonotype: One junction end disagrees with the germline gene, perhaps due to a read error. The chain has TRBV20-1 and TRBJ2-5; D might be TRBD2 (6 bases). Germline CDR1 reads DFQATT; CDR2 reads SNEGSKA (reference sequence). The CDR3 runs 15 residues. The CDR3 nucleotides are TGCAGTACTAGAGATGGAGGAGGAGGGCCGGAGACCCAGTACTTC. Translation gives CSTRDGGGGPETQYF.

This clonotype turned up a few times. The chain uses TRBV7-9 and TRBJ1-6; tentatively, D is TRBD1 (5 bases). The CDR3 has 14 residues. The V and J ends lost 5 bases and 12 bases respectively, with 17 bases between them. Germline assignment: CDR1 SEHNR and CDR2 FQNEAQ (reference sequence). The DNA of the CDR3 is TGTGCCAGCAGCACTGGCGGACCGGGGGTACCCCTCCACTTT. Its translation is CASSTGGPGVPLHF.

This clonotype was found once. The chain combines TRBV19 with TRBJ2-7; 11 bases are a match to TRBD1. The V segment lost 5 bases and the J segment 3 bases; nucleotides outside the gene matches: 6. Germline values: CDR1 LNHDA, CDR2 SQIVND (reference sequence). The CDR3 loop spans 15 amino acids. CDR3 sequence reads: CASSHGQGANYEQYF. The CDR3 bases are TGTGCCAGTAGTCACGGACAGGGGGCGAACTACGAGCAGTACTTC.

Comments on this clonotype: The CDR3 ends on some other residue instead of the conserved phenylalanine or tryptophan, so this is likely a read error. The rearrangement joins TRBV20-1 to TRBJ2-5; TRBD2 matches at 8 bases. CDR3 size: 15 residues. V was pared by 5 bases and J by 7 bases, with 15 bases of the junction left unmatched. Germline V gives CDR1 DFQATT, CDR2 SNEGSKA (reference sequence). The CDR3 sequence is CSAPPVAGGLGTQYL. As DNA, the CDR3 is TGCAGTGCTCCTCCTGTGGCGGGAGGTTTAGGGACCCAGTACCTC.

V usage is TRBV19 and J usage is TRBJ1-1, with a tentative D call TRBD1 (6 bases). The germline V and J ends were trimmed by 3 bases and 1 base, with 9 bases remaining between them. The CDR3 covers 14 residues. Germline lookup yields CDR1 LNHDA and CDR2 SQIVND (reference sequence). For the CDR3, the DNA is TGTGCCAGTAGTATGGGGGGCTCGAACACTGAAGCTTTCTTT. Translating it yields CASSMGGSNTEAFF.

The V call is TRBV10-1, the J call TRBJ2-7, with 9 bases lining up with TRBD1. The CDR3 has 13 amino acids. Losses at the gene ends were 5 bases for V and 5 bases for J; bases not matched to a gene: 4. Looked up from germline, CDR1 is WNHNN and CDR2 is SYGVQD (reference sequence). CDR3 sequence (DNA): TGCGCCAGCAGTTGGGGACAGGGTGACGAGCAGTACTTC. It translates to CASSWGQGDEQYF.

The chain uses TRBV10-2 and TRBJ1-1, with TRBD1 as a possible D gene (5 bases). Germline lookup yields CDR1 WSHSY and CDR2 SAAADI. Trimming removed 7 bases at V and 2 bases at J, with 8 bases between. The CDR3 covers 12 residues. As DNA, the CDR3 is TGCGCCAGCACAGGGTCCAACACTGAAGCTTTCTTT. Translation: CASTGSNTEAFF.

This chain links TRBV9 with TRBJ1-2, with D possibly TRBD1 on 5 matching bases. Germline V gene data show CDR1 as SGDLS and CDR2 as YYNGEE. The CDR3 covers 13 residues. V was trimmed by 0 bases and J by 7 bases, leaving 10 bases between them. In nucleotides, the CDR3 is TGTGCCAGCAGCGTAGTCGGGGGTGGTGGCTACACCTTC. It translates to CASSVVGGGGYTF.

The chain combines TRBV28 with TRBJ1-6, with 8 bases that match TRBD1. Germline-derived CDR1 and CDR2 are MDHEN and SYDVKM. The CDR3 runs to 14 residues. With V trimmed by 9 bases and J by 7 bases, 8 bases remained unmatched. The CDR3 DNA follows: TGTGCCAGTGGAGCCGGGACAGGAAATTCACCCCTCCACTTT. It encodes CASGAGTGNSPLHF.

The chain uses TRBV10-3 and TRBJ2-7, with 8 bases aligning to TRBD2. Germline V CDR1 and CDR2: ENHRY, SYGVKD. V shed 3 bases and J 12 bases; nucleotides not matched to a gene: 13. This CDR3 spans 14 amino acids. The CDR3 region is CAISEDPGTRSRYF. In DNA form, the CDR3 reads TGTGCCATCAGTGAAGACCCCGGGACTAGGTCACGGTACTTC.

Of note for this clonotype: At one boundary the junction diverges from the germline segment, which might be a read error. The chain joins TRBV5-1 to TRBJ2-7; D unclear. Germline V gene sequence: CDR1 SGHRS, CDR2 YFSETQ. The CDR3 has 13 residues. The CDR3 protein is CASSLGLFYEQYF. The CDR3 region has the DNA TGTGCCAGCAGCTTAGGCCTCTTCTACGAGCAGTACTTC.

This chain joins TRBV24-1 and TRBJ2-5, with D hard to call. V dropped 6 bases and J dropped 2 bases, with 12 bases sitting between them. This CDR3 spans 14 amino acids. Germline V gene sequence: CDR1 KGHDR, CDR2 SFDVKD. CDR3 coding DNA: TGTGCCACCAGTCCCCGGATGGCTCAAGAGACCCAGTACTTC. Its protein product is CATSPRMAQETQYF.

Points on this clonotype: At one end, the junction sequence differs from germline, possibly due to a read error. This chain joins TRBV5-4 and TRBJ2-7; D may be TRBD2 (6 bases). This CDR3 spans 17 amino acids. CDR1 SGHNT and CDR2 YYREEE come from the germline V gene (reference sequence). The CDR3 DNA reads as TGTGCCAGCAGTTTGGCCAGGAGGGACGTGGGGATCTACGAGCAGTACTTC. Translation: CASSLARRDVGIYEQYF.

This clonotype was found a few times. This chain joins TRBV20-1 and TRBJ2-5, with D perhaps matching TRBD2 (7 bases). The V end was cut by 5 bases, the J end by 5 bases, with 12 bases between. Germline CDR1 DFQATT, CDR2 SNEGSKA (reference sequence). This CDR3 has 12 amino acids. CDR3: CSALRGGETQYF. The CDR3 DNA reads as TGCAGTGCTCTGAGGGGGGGGGAGACCCAGTACTTC.

V gene TRBV10-3 combines with J gene TRBJ1-2, with D possibly matching TRBD1 (6 bases). The CDR3 consists of 14 residues. The V gene lost 6 bases and the J gene lost 6 bases, with 17 bases spanning the gap. CDR1 and CDR2 (germline): ENHRY, SYGVKD. The CDR3 DNA reads as TGTGCCATCAGATCGCAGGGGTTAGTCGATGGCTACACCTTC. Its translation is CAIRSQGLVDGYTF.

This clonotype has a handful of counts. The V gene is TRBV27, the J gene TRBJ1-1; the D is unclear. Germline V gene sequence: CDR1 MNHEY, CDR2 SMNVEV (reference sequence). The length of the CDR3 is 11 residues. V was cut by 4 bases and J by 11 bases, with 11 bases left in between. For the CDR3, the DNA is TGTGCCAGCAGTTCATGGGAGCGGGCTTTCTTT. Translation: CASSSWERAFF.

This clonotype occurred a few times. CDR3 sequence reads: CASSARAQETQYF. CDR3 nucleotides: TGTGCCAGCAGTGCCAGGGCCCAAGAGACCCAGTACTTC. The chain joins TRBV6-4 to TRBJ2-5; D is possibly TRBD1 (5 bases). The germline V gene encodes CDR1 MRHNA and CDR2 SNTAGT. Trimming left V 4 bases short and J 1 base short, with 7 bases between. This CDR3 contains 13 residues.